One sample yielded the 31 T cell receptor beta chains listed below, sequenced in a study of cytomegalovirus exposure and HLA in healthy donors (TCRdb year 2017). The library was produced with the immunoSEQ multiplex PCR assay. For the multiplex PCR, a mixture combining 60 forward primers for TCR Vbeta segments and 13 reverse primers for TCR Jbeta segments was used. Imported from immuneACCESS, the table was reduced by TCRdb to in-frame sequences with V and J called. These copies leave out some clones; in studies compared against another copy, an unresolved V gene accounts for under half, and the cause of the remainder is not known. The sample contains roughly 190,000 clones, around 75% of them found a single time. The ten largest clones represent roughly 6% of the sample. The sequenced sample was PBMCs. These receptors came from a man in his forties in good health and CMV-seropositive.

The chain couples TRBV7-8 to TRBJ2-5; a possible D gene is TRBD2 (5 bases). V gave up 2 bases and J gave up 3 bases, with 10 bases separating them. Germline CDR1 is SGHVS and CDR2 is FQNEAQ. The CDR3 has 14 amino acids. The CDR3 DNA reads as TGTGCCAGCAGCTTAAGGGAGCTCAAAGAGACCCAGTACTTC. It translates to CASSLRELKETQYF.

This chain joins TRBV28 and TRBJ1-3; D is possibly TRBD1 (6 bases). Germline V gives CDR1 MDHEN, CDR2 SYDVKM. This CDR3 spans 15 amino acids. Between the trimmed V and J ends, which lost 5 bases and 0 bases, there was a span of 11 bases. Here the CDR3 DNA reads TGTGCCAGCAGTCCTACAGGGATCTCTGGAAACACCATATATTTT. Its translation is CASSPTGISGNTIYF.

The V call is TRBV30, the J call TRBJ2-5; weak D call: TRBD1 (5 bases). V was clipped by 3 bases and J by 2 bases, with 13 bases between them. CDR3 length: 14 residues. Germline V gene lookup returns CDR1 GTSNPN and CDR2 SVGIG (reference sequence). CDR3 in amino acids: CAWRLGHAQETQYF. For the CDR3, the DNA is TGTGCCTGGAGGCTAGGACACGCTCAAGAGACCCAGTACTTC.

This chain joins TRBV19 and TRBJ1-2, with D possibly matching TRBD1 (5 bases). CDR3 length equals 15 residues. V lost 3 bases and J lost 6, with 17 bases in between. Germline V CDR1 and CDR2: LNHDA, SQIVND (reference sequence). CDR3 coding DNA: TGTGCCAGTAGTATGGGCCCCCGCAGGGTGGATGGCTACACCTTC. Translated: CASSMGPRRVDGYTF.

This clone was detected a few times. The chain recombines TRBV7-2 with TRBJ1-2; D unclear. This CDR3 spans 13 amino acids. With 5 bases removed from V and 4 bases from J, the gap between germline ends came to 11 bases. Germline V lookup: CDR1 SGHTA, CDR2 FQGNSA. CDR3 DNA sequence: TGTGCCAGCAGCATAACACAGAGCTATGGCTACACCTTC. Translated: CASSITQSYGYTF. The whole variable domain, remainder taken from reference TRBV7-2 and TRBJ1-2, is GAGVSQSPSNKVTEKGKDVELRCDPISGHTALYWYRQSLGQGLEFLIYFQGNSAPDKSGLPSDRFSAERTGGSVSTLTIQRTQQEDSAVYLCASSITQSYGYTFGSGTRLTVV.

Turning to this clone: At one end the junction does not follow the germline gene, possibly because of a read error. Other DNA sequences in the same sample also yield this CDR3. This chain links TRBV7-9 with TRBJ2-7, with 10 bases matching TRBD2. Germline V gene lookup returns CDR1 SEHNR and CDR2 FQNEAQ (reference sequence). The CDR3 runs to 15 residues. CDR3: CASSPSGGPSYEQYF. The CDR3 nucleotides are TGCGCCAGCAGTCCTAGCGGGGGCCCCTCCTACGAGCAGTACTTC.

This chain joins TRBV6-5 and TRBJ1-2, with D uncertain. The germline CDR1 and CDR2 sequences are MNHEY and SVGAGI. V was cut by 0 bases and J by 6 bases, with 17 bases left in between. The CDR3 is made up of 16 amino acids. The CDR3, as DNA: TGTGCCAGCAGTTACTCGACTCCCCGGGTTTGGGATGGCTACACCTTC. It specifies CASSYSTPRVWDGYTF.

The chain couples TRBV2 to TRBJ2-3; 11 nucleotides align to TRBD2. Germline V gene lookup returns CDR1 SNHLY and CDR2 FYNNEI. This CDR3 contains 15 residues. Trimming cost V 5 bases and J 6 bases; bases outside gene matches: 7. In DNA form, the CDR3 reads TGTGCCAGCAGTAGCCTAGCGGGGGGTGGCGATACGCAGTATTTT. Its translation: CASSSLAGGGDTQYF.

The rearrangement uses TRBV5-6 and TRBJ1-1; no clear D. The CDR3 is 12 residues long. Germline lookup yields CDR1 SGHDT and CDR2 YYEEEE. V was pared by 0 bases and J by 8 bases, with 8 bases between. The CDR3 protein is CASSLGATEAFF. The CDR3 coding sequence is TGTGCCAGCAGCTTGGGGGCTACCGAAGCTTTCTTT.

As for this clone: The junction does not match germline at one end; this may be a read error. V is TRBV27 and J is TRBJ2-1; no firm D call. The CDR3 runs 12 residues. CDR1 MNHEY and CDR2 SMNVEV come from the germline V gene (reference sequence). DNA of the CDR3: TGTGCCAGCAGTTCCCTCTACGATGAGCAGTTCTTC. Its translation is CASSSLYDEQFF.

This sequence joins TRBV19 and TRBJ1-2; 7 bases are a match to TRBD1. This CDR3 comprises 15 residues. Losses at the gene ends were 6 bases for V and 7 bases for J; bases not matched to a gene: 14. Germline lookup yields CDR1 LNHDA and CDR2 SQIVND (reference sequence). CDR3 residues: CASSSGTARLGGYTF. In nucleotides, the CDR3 is TGTGCCAGTAGCTCAGGGACAGCCCGTCTCGGTGGCTACACCTTC. The variable domain in full, completed from reference TRBV19 and TRBJ1-2, reads DGGITQSPKYLFRKEGQNVTLSCEQNLNHDAMYWYRQDPGQGLRLIYYSQIVNDFQKGDIAEGYSVSREKKESFPLTVTSAQKNPTAFYLCASSSGTARLGGYTFGSGTRLTVV.

The rearrangement uses TRBV7-2 and TRBJ2-1; 7 bases are a match to TRBD2. Per the germline V gene, CDR1 is SGHTA and CDR2 is FQGNSA. The ends lost 5 bases at V and 4 bases at J; junction bases unmatched: 11. The CDR3 consists of 16 residues. The CDR3 loop is CASSVLPGLQYNEQFF. The CDR3, as DNA: TGTGCCAGCAGCGTACTCCCGGGACTACAATACAATGAGCAGTTCTTC.

The rearrangement uses TRBV7-6 and TRBJ2-5, with TRBD2 as a possible D gene (6 bases). The J call may be mistaken, given a closer DNA end match to TRBJ2-7. This CDR3 is 14 amino acids long. Germline-derived CDR1 and CDR2 are SGHVS and FNYEAQ. The CDR3 protein is CASSWGGGNYEQYF. CDR3 coding DNA: TGTGCCAGCAGCTGGGGAGGCGGGAACTACGAGCAGTACTTC.

The chain links TRBV7-2 to TRBJ1-1; D may be TRBD1 (6 bases). Germline assignment: CDR1 SGHTA and CDR2 FQGNSA. Trimming cost V 5 bases and J 4 bases, with 17 bases left between them. The CDR3 is 15 amino acids. CDR3 loop: CASSPRLKGVTEAFF. CDR3 in DNA: TGTGCCAGCAGCCCTCGATTGAAGGGGGTCACTGAAGCTTTCTTT.

This clone has only a few counts. This chain joins TRBV5-6 and TRBJ2-7; the D is unclear. The V end was cut by 4 bases, the J end by 0 bases, with 8 bases between. Germline CDR1 and CDR2: SGHDT and YYEEEE. The CDR3 spans 13 residues. The CDR3 DNA reads TGTGCCAGCAGCCCCACGAGCTCCTACGAGCAGTACTTC. Translating it yields CASSPTSSYEQYF.

This clone was observed a single time. The V gene is TRBV29-1, the J gene TRBJ2-3; tentative D call: TRBD2 (6 bases). Germline CDR1 SQVTM, CDR2 ANQGSEA. The CDR3 covers 14 residues. V lost 4 bases and J lost 3, with 14 bases in between. The CDR3 protein is CSVGGGAGTDTQYF. CDR3 coding DNA: TGCAGCGTTGGGGGCGGGGCTGGTACAGATACGCAGTATTTT.

The gene calls are TRBV13 and TRBJ2-1, with D unresolved. This CDR3 is built from 12 residues. V was clipped by 1 base and J by 8 bases, with 6 bases between them. CDR1 is PRHDT and CDR2 is FYEKMQ in the germline V gene (reference sequence). DNA for the CDR3: TGTGCCAGCAGCTTAGACCGGTATGAGCAGTTCTTC. This encodes CASSLDRYEQFF.

This rearrangement joins TRBV6-1 to TRBJ1-3, with TRBD1 matching over 8 bases. The J segment lost 2 bases and the V segment lost 2 bases, leaving 5 bases of the junction unmatched. CDR1 MNHNS and CDR2 SASEGT come from the germline V gene. The CDR3 consists of 16 residues. The CDR3 protein is CASSELARGPGNTIYF. CDR3 DNA sequence: TGTGCCAGCAGTGAACTCGCCAGGGGGCCTGGAAACACCATATATTTT.

The CDR3: CASSQAGTNEKLFF. In DNA form, the CDR3 reads TGTGCCAGCAGTCAGGCCGGAACTAATGAAAAACTGTTTTTT. The chain uses TRBV6-5 and TRBJ1-4, with D hard to call. The CDR3 spans 14 residues. The V and J ends lost 5 bases and 1 base respectively, with 8 bases between them. In germline, CDR1 is MNHEY, CDR2 SVGAGI.

The V and J genes are TRBV6-6 and TRBJ1-6, with 9 nucleotides matching TRBD1. Germline V lookup: CDR1 MNHNY, CDR2 SVGAGI (reference sequence). Trimming took 4 bases from V and 6 from J; bases not matched to a gene: 1. This CDR3 comprises 14 residues. The CDR3 region has the DNA TGTGCCAGCAGTTGGGGACAGGGTAATTCACCCCTCCACTTT. This encodes CASSWGQGNSPLHF.

The rearrangement joins TRBV30 to TRBJ2-1; TRBD1 agrees at 9 bases. The CDR3 contains 13 residues. Germline V gene sequence: CDR1 GTSNPN, CDR2 SVGIG (reference sequence). Trimming took 8 bases from V and 7 from J; bases not matched to a gene: 9. CDR3 protein: CAQGTGMGNEQFF. Written as DNA, the CDR3 is TGTGCCCAGGGGACAGGGATGGGGAATGAGCAGTTCTTC.

The V call is TRBV21-1, the J call TRBJ2-2; no check of the table's D call, TRBD2, against the DNA was made. TRBV21-1 is shown as a pseudogene. The length of the CDR3 is 10 residues. Here the CDR3 reads CATPSGELFF. For the CDR3, the DNA is TGTGCCACCCCGAGCGGGGAGCTGTTTTTT.

The V call is TRBV7-8, the J call TRBJ1-5; 7 bases are shared with TRBD1. The J segment lost 9 bases and the V segment lost 10 bases, leaving 6 bases of the junction unmatched. Germline V gives CDR1 SGHVS, CDR2 FQNEAQ. CDR3 length: 11 residues. The CDR3 reads CATGGPGPQHF. CDR3 nucleotide sequence: TGTGCCACAGGGGGGCCGGGGCCCCAGCATTTT.

This rearrangement joins TRBV27 to TRBJ1-5; 8 bases line up with TRBD1. Germline V CDR1 and CDR2: MNHEY, SMNVEV (reference sequence). V gave up 5 bases and J gave up 4 bases; unmatched junction bases: 7. This CDR3 region has 15 residues. CDR3 coding DNA: TGTGCCAGCAGTCGATTACAGGGGGTAAATCAGCCCCAGCATTTT. Translation: CASSRLQGVNQPQHF.

The chain links TRBV4-3 to TRBJ1-1, with D unclear. Germline CDR1 reads LGHNA; CDR2 reads YSLEER. Trimming stripped 1 base from V and 4 bases from J, with 10 bases between. This CDR3 spans 14 amino acids. Written as DNA, the CDR3 is TGCGCCAGCAGCCAAGTTATAGGAGCCACTGAAGCTTTCTTT. Translating it yields CASSQVIGATEAFF.

The chain links TRBV11-2 to TRBJ1-3; TRBD1 matches at 7 bases. This CDR3 is built from 14 residues. Germline V lookup: CDR1 SGHAT, CDR2 FQNNGV. V lost 5 bases, J lost 1 base, and 2 bases stayed unmatched. The DNA of the CDR3 is TGTGCCAGCAGCCTACAGGGGTCTGGAAACACCATATATTTT. This encodes CASSLQGSGNTIYF.

The V and J genes are TRBV28 and TRBJ2-7; possibly TRBD2 for D (6 bases). With 6 bases removed from V and 2 bases from J, the gap between germline ends came to 14 bases. Germline CDR1 MDHEN, CDR2 SYDVKM. The CDR3 totals 14 residues. Here the CDR3 DNA reads TGTGCCAGCAGCTCTAATGGGGGGACCTACGAGCAGTACTTC. It specifies CASSSNGGTYEQYF.

This chain links TRBV5-1 with TRBJ2-2, with unresolved D. V was trimmed by 3 bases and J by 1 base, leaving 4 bases between them. Germline values: CDR1 SGHRS, CDR2 YFSETQ. CDR3 length: 13 amino acids. CDR3 sequence reads: CASSSGNTGELFF. DNA of the CDR3: TGCGCCAGCAGCTCAGGGAACACCGGGGAGCTGTTTTTT.

The chain uses TRBV19 and TRBJ1-2, with TRBD1 matching over 7 bases. This CDR3 is 12 amino acids long. Germline V lookup: CDR1 LNHDA, CDR2 SQIVND (reference sequence). Trimming took 10 bases from V and 3 from J; bases not matched to a gene: 5. CDR3 sequence reads: CATRGDYYGYTF. The DNA of the CDR3 is TGTGCCACCAGGGGGGATTACTATGGCTACACCTTC.

The chain recombines TRBV4-3 with TRBJ2-1, with 10 bases that match TRBD1. V shed 1 base, J shed 7 bases, and the junction held 7 bases outside the gene matches. CDR1 is LGHNA and CDR2 is YSLEER in the germline V gene. The CDR3 length is 16 residues. The CDR3 DNA reads TGCGCCAGCAGCCAAGCTCGGGACAGGGGTACTAATGAGCAGTTCTTC. It yields the protein CASSQARDRGTNEQFF.

Written as DNA, the CDR3 is TGTGCCAGCAGTACTTACGGGGGGGGGATTTCACCCCTCCACTTT. It specifies CASSTYGGGISPLHF. The V gene is TRBV6-5, the J gene TRBJ1-6; D perhaps matches TRBD1 (5 bases). The CDR3 consists of 15 residues. CDR1 is MNHEY, CDR2 SVGAGI, per germline. V was trimmed by 5 bases and J by 9 bases, leaving 17 bases between them.